This TCR beta chain stems from a study of blood T cell repertoires in COVID-19. For the study at large: T cells, B-cell-depleted T cells, or PBMCs provided the cDNA or gDNA that served as material.

CDR3 length: 15 amino acids. From germline, CDR1 is SGHVS and CDR2 FNYEAQ. J lost 8 bases, V lost 1 base, and 8 bases had no gene match. The age range of participants was about 18 to 89 years, with residence in 20 to 25 US areas. Donors in Cohort 3 who had recovered were those with two negative PCRs, healthcare professional clearance, or resolution of their symptoms. Sequencing used immunoSEQ multiplex PCR; TCRdb keeps in-frame clones, though not all of them. The table lists about 240,000 clones, around 89% of them singletons. The sequence was obtained from a woman aged 30 to 39 who had recovered from COVID-19. The sequenced sample consisted of PBMCs or T cells enriched from blood (not recorded which). This chain connects TRBV7-6 to TRBJ1-2; TRBD1 matches at 9 bases. The CDR3 DNA sequence: TGTGCCAGCAGCTTAGGTATATGGACAGGGGACGGCTACACCTTC. Translating gives CASSLGIWTGDGYTF.